The 17 T cell receptor beta chains below come from one sample, sequenced in a study of blood T cell repertoires in COVID-19 (dated by TCRdb to about 2020). Library preparation was by the immunoSEQ multiplex PCR assay. The table comes from immuneACCESS by way of TCRdb, which keeps in-frame sequences with V and J called. Part of the clones is missing from these tables; in studies checked, under half for an unresolved V gene and the rest for unknown reasons. The sample includes nearly 350,000 clones, with 91% observed a single time. The leading ten clones occupy roughly 3.3% of the sample. Sequencing was performed on peripheral blood. These receptors all stem from a woman under 30 who had recovered from COVID-19.

V and J are TRBV10-3 and TRBJ2-3; weak D call: TRBD2 (5 bases). Germline V gene sequence: CDR1 ENHRY, CDR2 SYGVKD. Trimming stripped 6 bases from V and 2 bases from J, with 12 bases between. The CDR3 has 14 amino acids. CDR3 loop: CAIRGERPTDTQYF. The CDR3 bases are TGTGCCATCAGGGGCGAGCGGCCCACAGATACGCAGTATTTT.

This sequence joins TRBV13 and TRBJ2-1, with 7 positions matching TRBD2. V trimming: 0 bases; J trimming: 6 bases; junction bases outside the gene matches: 8. Looked up from germline, CDR1 is PRHDT and CDR2 is FYEKMQ (reference sequence). The CDR3 is 16 residues long. The CDR3, as DNA: TGTGCCAGCAGCTTAGGTTCGGCGGGAGCAGTCAATGAGCAGTTCTTC. The encoded protein is CASSLGSAGAVNEQFF.

This clone has just one count. The rearrangement links TRBV19 to TRBJ1-4, with D perhaps TRBD1 (6 bases). Germline V gene data show CDR1 as LNHDA and CDR2 as SQIVND (reference sequence). The CDR3 totals 13 residues. Trimming took 7 bases from V and 7 from J, leaving 13 bases between them. The CDR3: CASNGGPAEKLFF. DNA of the CDR3: TGTGCCAGTAACGGGGGGCCGGCTGAAAAACTGTTTTTT.

The V call is TRBV21-1, the J call TRBJ2-7; the table's D call, TRBD1, was not checked against the DNA. TRBV21-1 corresponds to a pseudogene. The CDR3 spans 14 residues. The CDR3 spells CASSSGTGDSEQYV. The CDR3 nucleotides are TGTGCCAGCAGCAGTGGTACAGGGGACTCCGAGCAGTACGTC.

The chain recombines TRBV3-1 (or the pseudogene TRBV3-2) with TRBJ1-6; unclear D gene. Trimming removed 7 bases from V and 7 bases from J, with 8 bases in between. Per the germline V gene, CDR1 is LGHDT and CDR2 is YNNKEL (reference sequence). The CDR3 runs to 12 residues. CDR3: CASTRSNSPLHF. The CDR3 nucleotides are TGTGCCAGCACCAGATCAAATTCACCCCTCCACTTT.

The chain carries TRBV5-1 and TRBJ2-3; 11 bases fit TRBD2. This CDR3 is built from 16 residues. V was pared by 0 bases and J by 6 bases, with 6 bases of the junction left unmatched. In germline, CDR1 is SGHRS, CDR2 YFSETQ. The CDR3 loop reads CASSLATSGTTDTQYF. The DNA of the CDR3 is TGCGCCAGCAGCTTGGCGACTAGCGGGACAACGGATACGCAGTATTTT.

The rearrangement uses TRBV15 and TRBJ2-7, with TRBD2 matching over 7 bases. This CDR3 has 16 amino acids. The V gene's germline CDR1 is LNHNV and CDR2 YYDKDF (reference sequence). J gave up 0 bases and V 1 base, and 6 bases lay outside the gene matches. The CDR3 loop is CATSRVPSGFSYEQYV. The CDR3 DNA is TGTGCCACCAGCAGAGTCCCTAGCGGTTTCTCCTACGAGCAGTACGTC.

This clone was observed a handful of times. CDR3 sequence reads: CASIRLLDRVSEISGYTF. The CDR3 DNA is TGTGCCAGCATCAGACTGTTGGACAGGGTTTCGGAAATAAGTGGCTACACCTTC. This sequence joins TRBV28 and TRBJ1-2, with 8 bases identical to TRBD1. This CDR3 has 18 amino acids. With V trimmed by 7 bases and J by 7 bases, 23 bases remained unmatched. Germline V CDR1 and CDR2: MDHEN, SYDVKM.

The chain recombines TRBV6-1 with TRBJ1-2, with 7 bases lining up with TRBD1. Germline V gives CDR1 MNHNS, CDR2 SASEGT. The CDR3 extends over 16 amino acids. Trimming cost V 4 bases and J 1 base; bases outside gene matches: 9. The CDR3 sequence is CASSGGFRGSNYGYTF. The CDR3 nucleotides read TGTGCCAGCAGTGGAGGATTCAGGGGGAGTAACTATGGCTACACCTTC.

The chain carries TRBV4-3 and TRBJ2-5; D is possibly TRBD1 (6 bases). The ends were cut back, 1 base at V and 0 bases at J, with 9 bases in the middle. The CDR3 runs 15 residues. Germline values: CDR1 LGHNA, CDR2 YSLEER. For the CDR3, the DNA is TGCGCCAGCAGCCAAGGGACAGAGTACCAAGAGACCCAGTACTTC. Protein product: CASSQGTEYQETQYF.

The J gene is TRBJ1-3, the V gene TRBV7-9; D unresolved. Germline values: CDR1 SEHNR, CDR2 FQNEAQ (reference sequence). The CDR3 is 14 amino acids. Trimming shortened V by 5 bases and J by 4 bases, and 12 bases separated the two germline ends. CDR3 bases: TGTGCCAGCAGCAGAGCCGAGGCCGGAAACACCATATATTTT. Translating gives CASSRAEAGNTIYF.

This clone showed up just once. The rearrangement links TRBV9 to TRBJ2-1; 15 bases are a match to TRBD2. CDR3 length: 18 amino acids. V trimming: 4 bases; J trimming: 3 bases; junction bases outside the gene matches: 8. Germline V gene lookup returns CDR1 SGDLS and CDR2 YYNGEE. CDR3 bases: TGTGCCAGCAGCCTCCCCCGGACTAGCGGGAGGGTCTACAATGAGCAGTTCTTC. This sequence encodes CASSLPRTSGRVYNEQFF. The whole variable domain, filled in from reference TRBV9 and TRBJ2-1, reads DSGVTQTPKHLITATGQRVTLRCSPRSGDLSVYWYQQSLDQGLQFLIQYYNGEERAKGNILERFSAQQFPDLHSELNLSSLELGDSALYFCASSLPRTSGRVYNEQFFGPGTRLTVL.

The chain recombines TRBV2 with TRBJ2-2, with 10 bases aligning to TRBD1. Germline V gene lookup returns CDR1 SNHLY and CDR2 FYNNEI. V shed 7 bases and J 5 bases; nucleotides not matched to a gene: 7. There are 15 residues in the CDR3. CDR3 sequence reads: CASTGTGAGTGELFF. The CDR3 DNA reads as TGTGCCAGCACGGGGACAGGGGCGGGGACCGGGGAGCTGTTTTTT.

The chain joins TRBV15 to TRBJ1-2; D gene ambiguous. This CDR3 has 11 residues. The germline gives CDR1 LNHNV, CDR2 YYDKDF (reference sequence). The ends were cut back, 8 bases at V and 3 bases at J, with 7 bases in the middle. CDR3 residues: CATGEDYGYTF. CDR3 bases: TGTGCCACCGGGGAGGACTATGGCTACACCTTC.

The rearrangement uses TRBV6-4 and TRBJ2-7; D is possibly TRBD2 (7 bases). There are 16 residues in the CDR3. Germline loops: CDR1 MRHNA, CDR2 SNTAGT. The CDR3, as DNA: TGTGCCAGCAGTGACGGTCAGGGGAGGGATTTGCGGGAGCAGCACGTC. Amino acids: CASSDGQGRDLREQHV.

The genes are TRBV30 and TRBJ1-5; D gene uncertain. The germline V gene encodes CDR1 GTSNPN and CDR2 SVGIG (reference sequence). V was pared by 5 bases and J by 5 bases, with 13 bases between. This CDR3 has 13 residues. CDR3 DNA: TGTGCCTGGGACCAGAGGAAGGATCAGCCCCAGCATTTT. Its translation is CAWDQRKDQPQHF.

This chain joins TRBV19 and TRBJ1-1; D unclear. The CDR3 is made up of 14 amino acids. The V end was cut by 8 bases, the J end by 4 bases, with 17 bases between. From germline, CDR1 is LNHDA and CDR2 SQIVND (reference sequence). CDR3 nucleotides: TGTGCCAGTCGTCCCCATCCGAGAGCCACTGAAGCTTTCTTT. Amino acid sequence: CASRPHPRATEAFF.